The sequence of this T cell receptor beta chain was determined in a study of early T cells in non-severe SARS-CoV-2 infection. Points on this clonotype: Its matching antigen is unknown.

The CDR3 extends over 13 amino acids. Trimming at V came to 4 bases and at J to 4 bases, leaving 2 bases not matched to a gene. CDR1 is SGHDT, CDR2 YYEEEE, per germline. Attachment of unique molecular identifiers was made to individual cDNA molecules. TCRdb itself ran the 5' RACE reads through MiXCR, one entry per CDR3 protein. The repertoire consists of tens of thousands of distinct CDR3 sequences, with approximately 13% occurring once and the leading ten covering around 5%. Overall study findings and caveats: Database matching using VDJdb favored anti-spike CD8 responses, with private and CD4 specificities left missing.

The J gene is TRBJ1-5, the V gene TRBV5-6; 7 bases are a match to TRBD1. This TCR came from an adult who was a healthcare worker with PCR-confirmed SARS-CoV-2 infection or an uninfected control (not recorded which). The source material was whole blood. Here the CDR3 DNA reads TGTGCCAGCAGCACGACAGGGAATCAGCCCCAGCATTTT. Residues: CASSTTGNQPQHF.